The 26 T cell receptor beta chains presented below share a single source sample, sequenced in a study of shared clonotypes between healthy human individuals. Naive CD8 cells comprised CD45RO-negative, CCR7-positively selected cells, excluding terminally differentiated effector memory CD45RA+ cells. TCRdb keeps only in-frame clones here, not all; method: immunoSEQ multiplex PCR. There are millions of clones in the sample; about 95% occur only once, and about 1.1% lies in the top ten. Specimen: naive CD8+ T cells sorted from blood. These receptors were taken from a man younger than 35 in good health.

The rearrangement uses TRBV10-1 and TRBJ2-3; 8 bases line up with TRBD1. The CDR3 has 14 amino acids. After removal of 2 bases from V and 5 bases from J, the junction contained 3 bases not matched to a gene. CDR1 and CDR2 (germline): WNHNN, SYGVQD (reference sequence). The DNA for the CDR3 is TGCGCCAGCAGTGAGGCCACAGGGGGAGATACGCAGTATTTT. Protein product: CASSEATGGDTQYF.

On this clone itself: This specimen includes other DNA sequences encoding the same CDR3. This chain links TRBV9 with TRBJ2-3; D remains unclear. The CDR3 has 15 amino acids. CDR1 is SGDLS and CDR2 is YYNGEE in the germline V gene. V was shortened by 1 base and J by 3 bases, with 12 bases between the two germline ends. In DNA form, the CDR3 reads TGTGCCAGCAGCGTATATGGCGGAAGTACAGATACGCAGTATTTT. Its protein is CASSVYGGSTDTQYF. The full variable domain, completed using reference TRBV9 and TRBJ2-3, is DSGVTQTPKHLITATGQRVTLRCSPRSGDLSVYWYQQSLDQGLQFLIQYYNGEERAKGNILERFSAQQFPDLHSELNLSSLELGDSALYFCASSVYGGSTDTQYFGPGTRLTVL.

The chain couples TRBV4-1 to TRBJ2-2; no clear D. Trimming removed 0 bases from V and 6 bases from J, with 5 bases in between. Germline values: CDR1 MGHRA, CDR2 YSYEKL. The CDR3 contains 13 residues. In nucleotides, the CDR3 is TGCGCCAGCAGCCAAGAAGGACCCGGGGAGCTGTTTTTT. Amino acids: CASSQEGPGELFF.

The chain employs TRBV19 and TRBJ1-1; D is unresolved. Looked up from germline, CDR1 is LNHDA and CDR2 is SQIVND (reference sequence). CDR3 length: 12 amino acids. The V gene lost 2 bases and the J gene lost 7 bases, with 8 bases spanning the gap. The CDR3 loop reads CASSIWGYEAFF. The CDR3 nucleotides read TGTGCCAGTAGTATATGGGGATATGAAGCTTTCTTT.

The genes are TRBV7-9 and TRBJ1-1; D unclear. V lost 5 bases to trimming and J lost 1 base, with 14 bases between them. CDR1 is SEHNR, CDR2 FQNEAQ, per germline (reference sequence). This CDR3 is built from 15 residues. CDR3 DNA: TGTGCCAGCAGCCTCCCCGGTCCAGAGAACACTGAAGCTTTCTTT. Its protein is CASSLPGPENTEAFF.

The chain links TRBV4-3 to TRBJ2-7; maybe TRBD2 (5 bases). Germline V gene sequence: CDR1 LGHNA, CDR2 YSLEER. CDR3 size: 15 residues. The V and J ends lost 0 bases and 1 base respectively, with 10 bases between them. This chain's CDR3 is CASSQERTGSYEQYF. As DNA, the CDR3 is TGCGCCAGCAGCCAAGAGCGGACTGGGTCCTACGAGCAGTACTTC.

The CDR3 coding sequence is TGTGCCAGCAGACCCGGACAGTCGCTCTCCTACGAGCAGTACTTC. It yields the protein CASRPGQSLSYEQYF. The chain joins TRBV2 to TRBJ2-7; weak D call: TRBD1 (6 bases). V lost 6 bases to trimming and J lost 0 bases, with 15 bases between them. The V gene's germline CDR1 is SNHLY and CDR2 FYNNEI. CDR3 length: 15 residues.

The chain is built from TRBV2 and TRBJ2-7; 8 bases are shared with TRBD1. Per germline, CDR1 SNHLY and CDR2 FYNNEI. CDR3 length: 17 amino acids. The V gene end was trimmed by 6 bases and the J gene end by 1 base; junction bases not matched to a gene: 14. CDR3: CASREWGPGQVSYEQYF. The CDR3 DNA sequence: TGTGCCAGCAGAGAATGGGGGCCGGGACAGGTGTCCTACGAGCAGTACTTC.

Concerning this clone: This sample includes further DNA sequences coding for the same CDR3. V is TRBV13 and J is TRBJ2-3; D unresolved. The germline V and J ends were trimmed by 3 bases and 2 bases, with 3 bases remaining between them. The CDR3 consists of 12 residues. Germline V CDR1 and CDR2: PRHDT, FYEKMQ (reference sequence). The CDR3 region has the DNA TGTGCCAGCAGCTTTCACACAGATACGCAGTATTTT. Residues: CASSFHTDTQYF.

The rearrangement links TRBV6-7 to TRBJ2-5, with TRBD2 matching 11 bases. TRBV6-7 is designated an ORF whose function remains uncertain. Losses at the gene ends were 1 base for V and 4 bases for J; bases not matched to a gene: 5. The CDR3 has 16 residues. CDR3 DNA sequence: TGTGCCAGCAGTTACTGGGGTAGCGGGGGGGCAGAGACCCAGTACTTC. Translation: CASSYWGSGGAETQYF.

V usage is TRBV6-5 and J usage is TRBJ2-5, with a tentative D call TRBD2 (7 bases). The CDR3 contains 14 residues. Trimming stripped 6 bases from V and 8 bases from J, with 19 bases between. Germline-derived CDR1 and CDR2 are MNHEY and SVGAGI. The CDR3 loop is CASREIGGDATQYF. The CDR3 DNA is TGTGCCAGCAGGGAAATAGGGGGGGATGCAACCCAGTACTTC.

In the case of this clone: Other DNA sequences in this specimen translate into the identical CDR3. The chain joins TRBV7-8 to TRBJ2-7, with a tentative D call TRBD2 (5 bases). Germline V gene data show CDR1 as SGHVS and CDR2 as FQNEAQ. CDR3 length: 13 residues. V shed 3 bases and J shed 0 bases, with 6 bases lying between them. The CDR3 is CASSFRDSYEQYF. CDR3 in DNA: TGTGCCAGCAGCTTCCGGGACTCCTACGAGCAGTACTTC.

The chain links TRBV5-4 to TRBJ1-1, with 7 bases aligning to TRBD1. The germline gives CDR1 SGHNT, CDR2 YYREEE (reference sequence). This CDR3 region has 15 residues. Trimming removed 4 bases from V and 6 bases from J; junction bases left unmatched: 12. The CDR3 DNA follows: TGTGCCAGCAGCCCAACGAAACAGGGGATCGCTGAAGCTTTCTTT. It yields the protein CASSPTKQGIAEAFF.

The rearrangement uses TRBV7-3 and TRBJ1-2; 10 nucleotides line up with TRBD1. V dropped 5 bases and J dropped 7; count of bases not matched to a gene: 7. The CDR3 extends over 14 amino acids. The germline V gene has CDR1 SGHTA and CDR2 FQGTGA. CDR3 DNA: TGTGCCAGCAGCACGGGGACAGGGGATGGTGGCTACACCTTC. Its protein is CASSTGTGDGGYTF.

The V gene is TRBV27, the J gene TRBJ2-7; D unclear. CDR1 and CDR2 (germline): MNHEY, SMNVEV (reference sequence). V was trimmed by 7 bases and J by 2 bases, leaving 12 bases between them. The CDR3 consists of 13 residues. CDR3 sequence reads: CASTPGPTYEQYF. The CDR3 nucleotides read TGTGCCAGCACCCCCGGACCCACCTACGAGCAGTACTTC.

This chain joins TRBV7-2 and TRBJ1-3; 10 bases are shared with TRBD1. The CDR3 has 17 amino acids. V shed 5 bases and J 2 bases; nucleotides not matched to a gene: 9. Germline V gene lookup returns CDR1 SGHTA and CDR2 FQGNSA. The CDR3, as DNA: TGTGCCAGCAGCGATACTTCTGGACAGGGGGCTGGAAACACCATATATTTT. This codes for CASSDTSGQGAGNTIYF.

The gene calls are TRBV2 and TRBJ2-7, with D perhaps matching TRBD1 (6 bases). Per germline, CDR1 SNHLY and CDR2 FYNNEI. The CDR3 sequence is 15 residues long. Between the trimmed V and J ends, which lost 3 bases and 7 bases, there was a span of 19 bases. In DNA, the CDR3 is TGTGCCAGCAGTGAGGGGCGTCAGGCCCAGGGGGAGCAGTACTTC. The encoded protein is CASSEGRQAQGEQYF. Full variable domain (outside the CDR3, taken from reference TRBV2 and TRBJ2-7): EPEVTQTPSHQVTQMGQEVILRCVPISNHLYFYWYRQILGQKVEFLVSFYNNEISEKSEIFDDQFSVERPDGSNFTLKIRSTKLEDSAMYFCASSEGRQAQGEQYFGPGTRLTVT.

The rearrangement uses TRBV6-4 and TRBJ1-6; weak D call: TRBD1 (6 bases). Germline loops: CDR1 MRHNA, CDR2 SNTAGT. Trimming took off 6 bases at V and 6 bases at J, with 15 bases between the two ends. This CDR3 region has 15 residues. The CDR3 spells CASRDDTGFNSPLHF. CDR3 DNA: TGTGCCAGCAGAGACGACACAGGGTTTAATTCACCCCTCCACTTT.

This sequence joins TRBV2 and TRBJ2-1; tentative D call: TRBD1 (5 bases). The V end was cut by 6 bases, the J end by 1 base, with 10 bases between. CDR1 is SNHLY, CDR2 FYNNEI, per germline. There are 14 residues in the CDR3. The CDR3 loop is CASRSGWSYNEQFF. DNA of the CDR3: TGTGCCAGCAGGTCAGGGTGGTCCTACAATGAGCAGTTCTTC.

The CDR3 is CASSLGGPPNEQFF. The CDR3 nucleotides read TGTGCCAGCAGCCTCGGGGGTCCTCCAAATGAGCAGTTCTTC. The rearrangement links TRBV6-5 to TRBJ2-1, with D possibly matching TRBD2 (6 bases). Germline lookup yields CDR1 MNHEY and CDR2 SVGAGI. The CDR3 contains 14 residues. Between the trimmed V and J ends, which lost 6 bases and 7 bases, there was a span of 16 bases.

The chain employs TRBV28 and TRBJ1-5; possible D gene TRBD1, 5 bases. V was trimmed by 4 bases and J by 4 bases, leaving 8 bases between them. This CDR3 comprises 13 residues. Germline assignment: CDR1 MDHEN and CDR2 SYDVKM. The CDR3 reads CASSSDMNQPQHF. For the CDR3, the DNA is TGTGCCAGCAGTTCGGACATGAATCAGCCCCAGCATTTT.

Only one count was recorded for this clone. The chain has TRBV7-2 and TRBJ2-1; 12 nucleotides agree with TRBD2. This CDR3 comprises 18 residues. Losses at the gene ends were 0 bases for V and 5 bases for J; bases not matched to a gene: 8. Germline V gene sequence: CDR1 SGHTA, CDR2 FQGNSA. The CDR3 protein is CASSLALSTSGGNNEQFF. For the CDR3, the DNA is TGTGCCAGCAGCTTAGCGCTCTCTACTAGCGGGGGGAACAATGAGCAGTTCTTC.

V is TRBV7-2 and J is TRBJ2-2, with TRBD2 identical over 9 bases. The CDR3 totals 15 residues. From germline, CDR1 is SGHTA and CDR2 FQGNSA. V shed 5 bases and J 7 bases; nucleotides not matched to a gene: 8. In DNA, the CDR3 is TGTGCCAGCAGCCCCGGGACAGCGGGAGGCGGGGAGCTGTTTTTT. Its protein product is CASSPGTAGGGELFF. Complete variable domain (other parts from reference TRBV7-2 and TRBJ2-2): GAGVSQSPSNKVTEKGKDVELRCDPISGHTALYWYRQSLGQGLEFLIYFQGNSAPDKSGLPSDRFSAERTGGSVSTLTIQRTQQEDSAVYLCASSPGTAGGGELFFGEGSRLTVL.

This chain connects TRBV5-6 to TRBJ1-1; D uncertain. The CDR3 has 12 amino acids. V lost 4 bases to trimming and J lost 3 bases, with 7 bases between them. Germline CDR1 and CDR2: SGHDT and YYEEEE. CDR3 sequence reads: CASSIEDTEAFF. The CDR3 DNA reads TGTGCCAGCAGCATAGAGGACACTGAAGCTTTCTTT.

This clone occurred once. This chain uses TRBV30 with TRBJ2-5; the match to TRBD1 covers 7 bases. Germline-derived CDR1 and CDR2 are GTSNPN and SVGIG (reference sequence). After removal of 4 bases from V and 1 base from J, the junction contained 3 bases not matched to a gene. This CDR3 spans 13 amino acids. The CDR3 nucleotides are TGTGCCTGGACCACAGGGGCCCAAGAGACCCAGTACTTC. Protein: CAWTTGAQETQYF. Together with reference TRBV30 and TRBJ2-5, the CDR3 gives the full variable domain: SQTIHQWPATLVQPVGSPLSLECTVEGTSNPNLYWYRQAAGRGLQLLFYSVGIGQISSEVPQNLSASRPQDRQFILSSKKLLLSDSGFYLCAWTTGAQETQYFGPGTRLLVL.

V gene TRBV28 combines with J gene TRBJ2-3; D is unclear. Germline CDR1 is MDHEN and CDR2 is SYDVKM. Trimming removed 6 bases from V and 3 bases from J, with 16 bases in between. The CDR3 extends over 15 amino acids. CDR3 protein: CASSLGRGGTDTQYF. In nucleotides, the CDR3 is TGTGCCAGCAGCCTTGGCCGAGGTGGGACAGATACGCAGTATTTT.